The sequence of this TCR beta chain was determined in a study of blood T cell repertoires in COVID-19. As for the study in general: Whether acute or convalescent, the COVID-19 samples came from the United States, Italy and Spain. PBMCs, B-cell-depleted T cells, or T cells were the source of the cDNA or gDNA that made up the material.

Unmatched junction bases numbered 9, after V lost 0 bases and J lost 5 bases. The CDR3 contains 16 residues. Per the germline V gene, CDR1 is SGHRS and CDR2 is YFSETQ. Authors' methods: Using reference gene primer amplification, nucleated cell counts were estimated. The repertoire was sequenced with immunoSEQ multiplex PCR; TCRdb's copy has only in-frame clones and lacks some. V and J calls and clone size follow that table, whereas D and trimming were derived from the DNA. The table lists approximately 200,000 clones, 85% to 90% of them singletons. This sequence originates from an older woman with acute or convalescent COVID-19. The sample was peripheral blood. V gene TRBV5-1 combines with J gene TRBJ2-5, with 8 bases aligning to TRBD2. The CDR3 loop reads CASSLDGRGGRETQYF. In DNA, the CDR3 is TGCGCCAGCAGCTTGGATGGACGGGGGGGCCGTGAGACCCAGTACTTC. The full variable domain, rest sourced from reference TRBV5-1 and TRBJ2-5, is KAGVTQTPRYLIKTRGQQVTLSCSPISGHRSVSWYQQTPGQGLQFLFEYFSETQRNKGNFPGRFSGRQFSNSRSEMNVSTLELGDSALYLCASSLDGRGGRETQYFGPGTRLLVL.